This TCR beta chain emerged from a study of control samples from healthy donors and cancer patients (dated by TCRdb to the early 2020s). The CDR3 spans 13 residues, from the cysteine through the phenylalanine. CDR3 DNA is the only sequence kept; it has 39 bases, read in frame from the first base. Library prep was done by the immunoSEQ multiplex PCR assay. The immuneACCESS repertoire file appears here via TCRdb, limited to in-frame rearrangements. These files lack a portion of the clones; in checked studies, under half of the deficit traces to unresolved V genes, and the cause of the others is not known. The sample data list around 80,000 clones, and 70% to 90% of these were observed just once. The ten largest make up more than 5.5% of the sample. The table lists this clone with a few counts. Its specific antigen is unknown. Base-call qualities are not available, and no considerably larger clone is one nucleotide away.

This receptor was obtained from a woman in her forties or fifties in good health. The sequencing sample was made of blood. This chain joins TRBV21-1 to TRBJ1-2; TRBD1, the table's D call, lacks a check against the DNA. TRBV21-1 is a known pseudogene. The nucleotides are TGTGCCAGCAGCAAAGCAGGGGCCCATGGCTACACCTTC. Its product reads: CASSKAGAHGYTF.